One and the same sample provided the 30 T cell receptor beta chains below, sequenced in a study of shared clonotypes between healthy human individuals. TCRdb keeps only in-frame clones here, not all; method: immunoSEQ multiplex PCR. The profile shows hundreds of thousands of clones, around 72% of them singletons. Sequencing used memory CD4+ T cells sorted from blood. Sample subset: CD45RA-negative fraction. The origin of the receptors is a woman in her thirties in good health.

This clone was observed a few times. V gene TRBV28 combines with J gene TRBJ1-4; D not certain. The germline CDR1 and CDR2 sequences are MDHEN and SYDVKM. Trimming cost V 5 bases and J 7 bases, with 14 bases left between them. The CDR3 spans 14 residues. In nucleotides, the CDR3 is TGTGCCAGCAGTGGGAACGTGAAGGGTGAAAAACTGTTTTTT. Protein product: CASSGNVKGEKLFF.

V and J are TRBV7-6 and TRBJ2-1, with a tentative D call TRBD2 (5 bases). The CDR3 length is 12 residues. Germline V gene lookup returns CDR1 SGHVS and CDR2 FNYEAQ. V lost 2 bases and J 10 bases, leaving 9 bases between the germline ends. As DNA, the CDR3 is TGTGCCAGCAGCTTATCCGGAGGCGAGCAGTTCTTC. Protein sequence: CASSLSGGEQFF.

The V call is TRBV13, the J call TRBJ2-1; the match to TRBD1 covers 7 bases. Germline CDR1 PRHDT, CDR2 FYEKMQ (reference sequence). This CDR3 contains 15 residues. The V segment lost 5 bases and the J segment 5 bases; nucleotides outside the gene matches: 9. In DNA, the CDR3 is TGTGCCAGCAGCCATTTCGGGACAGAAGACAATGAGCAGTTCTTC. The encoded protein is CASSHFGTEDNEQFF.

V is TRBV14 and J is TRBJ2-1; TRBD2 matches at 10 bases. CDR1 and CDR2 from the germline V gene are SGHDN and FVKESK. This CDR3 has 16 residues. V shed 0 bases, J shed 8 bases, and the junction held 7 bases outside the gene matches. The CDR3 region is CASSQDPSGSGDEQFF. For the CDR3, the DNA is TGTGCCAGCAGCCAAGATCCTAGCGGGAGCGGCGATGAGCAGTTCTTC.

The rearrangement links TRBV10-1 to TRBJ2-2; D gene uncertain. The V gene's germline CDR1 is WNHNN and CDR2 SYGVQD (reference sequence). The V and J ends lost 4 bases and 7 bases respectively, with 13 bases between them. This CDR3 comprises 14 residues. The DNA for the CDR3 is TGCGCCAGCAGTGTCGTTCAGGCCGGCGGGGAGCTGTTTTTT. Protein sequence: CASSVVQAGGELFF.

This chain's CDR3 is CASSFQGVREKLFF. The CDR3, as DNA: TGTGCCAGCAGTTTTCAGGGGGTGAGGGAAAAACTGTTTTTT. This chain uses TRBV27 with TRBJ1-4, with 7 bases that match TRBD1. Per germline, CDR1 MNHEY and CDR2 SMNVEV (reference sequence). There are 14 residues in the CDR3. J gave up 8 bases and V 3 bases, and 6 bases lay outside the gene matches.

V gene TRBV14 combines with J gene TRBJ2-4, with 9 bases lining up with TRBD1. V lost 1 base and J lost 7; bases outside the gene matches: 2. There are 14 residues in the CDR3. Germline V gene sequence: CDR1 SGHDN, CDR2 FVKESK. The CDR3 loop is CASSQVDRGNIQYF. In DNA, the CDR3 is TGTGCCAGCAGCCAAGTTGACAGGGGGAACATTCAGTACTTC.

In regard to this clone: Other DNA sequences from this sample encode an identical CDR3 as well. The J gene is TRBJ2-2, the V gene TRBV18; D not resolved. The CDR3 has 12 residues. V shed 0 bases and J shed 8 bases, with 4 bases lying between them. Per germline, CDR1 KGHSH and CDR2 LQKENI. CDR3 residues: CASSPPGGELFF. Written as DNA, the CDR3 is TGTGCCAGCTCACCACCGGGAGGGGAGCTGTTTTTT. The entire variable domain, with the rest obtained from reference TRBV18 and TRBJ2-2, is as follows: NAGVMQNPRHLVRRRGQEARLRCSPMKGHSHVYWYRQLPEEGLKFMVYLQKENIIDESGMPKERFSAEFPKEGPSILRIQQVVRGDSAAYFCASSPPGGELFFGEGSRLTVL.

The sample holds one count of this clone. The J gene is TRBJ2-1, the V gene TRBV29-1, with 8 bases that match TRBD2. Germline trimming cut 4 bases from V and 4 bases from J; bases unmatched to any gene: 9. Looked up from germline, CDR1 is SQVTM and CDR2 is ANQGSEA. The CDR3 is 15 residues long. CDR3 in amino acids: CSVALGSGSYNEQFF. For the CDR3, the DNA is TGCAGCGTTGCCCTTGGGAGCGGGAGTTACAATGAGCAGTTCTTC.

The chain links TRBV7-9 to TRBJ2-7, with 10 bases aligning to TRBD1. This CDR3 region has 15 residues. Per the germline V gene, CDR1 is SEHNR and CDR2 is FQNEAQ (reference sequence). Trimming removed 5 bases from V and 7 bases from J; junction bases left unmatched: 11. The CDR3 nucleotides are TGTGCCAGCAGCCTCGGGGCGGGACAGGGGCCAGAGCAGTACTTC. Amino acid sequence: CASSLGAGQGPEQYF.

This clone was counted once. The chain employs TRBV19 and TRBJ2-7; 11 bases are shared with TRBD2. Germline loops: CDR1 LNHDA, CDR2 SQIVND (reference sequence). There are 15 residues in the CDR3. The V segment lost 6 bases and the J segment 2 bases; nucleotides outside the gene matches: 6. The CDR3 coding sequence is TGTGCCAGTAGCGTGACTAGCGGGACTACCTACGAGCAGTACTTC. Its translation is CASSVTSGTTYEQYF. The full variable domain, its missing parts supplied by reference TRBV19 and TRBJ2-7, is DGGITQSPKYLFRKEGQNVTLSCEQNLNHDAMYWYRQDPGQGLRLIYYSQIVNDFQKGDIAEGYSVSREKKESFPLTVTSAQKNPTAFYLCASSVTSGTTYEQYFGPGTRLTVT.

On this clone: Other nucleotide sequences in the sample specify the same CDR3. The gene calls are TRBV6-1 and TRBJ1-1; 7 positions match TRBD1. The CDR3 is 13 residues long. Trimming at V came to 2 bases and at J to 7 bases, leaving 4 bases not matched to a gene. CDR1 is MNHNS, CDR2 SASEGT, per germline. CDR3 region: CASSEHRDSEAFF. The CDR3 nucleotides read TGTGCCAGCAGTGAACACCGGGACAGTGAAGCTTTCTTT.

This clone was observed once. The CDR3 DNA follows: TGTGCCAGCAGTGAAGCGCTGCAAGGGGAGGGCGAGCAGTACTTC. This sequence encodes CASSEALQGEGEQYF. This chain links TRBV2 with TRBJ2-7; 7 nucleotides agree with TRBD2. V lost 0 bases and J lost 6; bases outside the gene matches: 8. Germline lookup yields CDR1 SNHLY and CDR2 FYNNEI. This CDR3 is 15 amino acids long.

Worth noting for this clone: A clone one base away is much larger, so this may be a read error. The sample contains more than one DNA sequence encoding this CDR3. The chain joins TRBV5-1 to TRBJ2-1; maybe TRBD2 (5 bases). This CDR3 comprises 15 residues. V shed 4 bases and J shed 0 bases, with 11 bases lying between them. Germline V lookup: CDR1 SGHRS, CDR2 YFSETQ. CDR3 sequence reads: CASSMDSSSYNEQFF. Written as DNA, the CDR3 is TGCGCCAGCAGCATGGACTCCAGCTCCTACAATGAGCAGTTCTTC.

The sample holds many counts of this clone. V usage is TRBV7-9 and J usage is TRBJ2-7; D not certain. Germline V CDR1 and CDR2: SEHNR, FQNEAQ (reference sequence). Trimming cost V 5 bases and J 5 bases, with 16 bases left between them. This CDR3 has 14 amino acids. The DNA of the CDR3 is TGTGCCAGCAGCCCAGGTAGGGTTCGGAACGAGCAGTACTTC. This gives the protein CASSPGRVRNEQYF.

This clone turned up a few times. V is TRBV28 and J is TRBJ2-2, with 7 bases fitting TRBD2. Looked up from germline, CDR1 is MDHEN and CDR2 is SYDVKM. Germline trimming cut 10 bases from V and 5 bases from J; bases unmatched to any gene: 7. This CDR3 spans 13 amino acids. The CDR3 region is CATRGGRTGELFF. The CDR3 DNA sequence: TGTGCCACCCGCGGGGGTAGGACCGGGGAGCTGTTTTTT. Together with reference TRBV28 and TRBJ2-2, the CDR3 gives the full variable domain: DVKVTQSSRYLVKRTGEKVFLECVQDMDHENMFWYRQDPGLGLRLIYFSYDVKMKEKGDIPEGYSVSREKKERFSLILESASTNQTSMYLCATRGGRTGELFFGEGSRLTVL.

The sample holds a few counts of this clone. The chain employs TRBV7-2 and TRBJ2-5; 8 bases match TRBD1. This CDR3 comprises 16 residues. J lost 4 bases, V lost 1 base, and 8 bases had no gene match. CDR1 is SGHTA and CDR2 is FQGNSA in the germline V gene. The CDR3 DNA is TGTGCCAGCAGCTTAGTCGTCCAGGGGGCCGGAGAGACCCAGTACTTC. Its translation is CASSLVVQGAGETQYF.

The chain joins TRBV10-2 to TRBJ2-5; TRBD2 aligns across 14 bases. This CDR3 has 16 residues. J was trimmed by 3 bases and V by 5 bases; bases with no gene match: 5. The germline CDR1 and CDR2 sequences are WSHSY and SAAADI. CDR3 loop: CASSSGGLAGEETQYF. Here the CDR3 DNA reads TGCGCCAGCAGTTCTGGGGGACTAGCGGGAGAAGAGACCCAGTACTTC.

The chain recombines TRBV6-6 with TRBJ1-2, with a weak D call TRBD1 (6 bases). This CDR3 comprises 16 residues. Trimming pared 6 bases from V and 6 bases from J, leaving 23 bases between. CDR1 is MNHNY and CDR2 is SVGAGI in the germline V gene (reference sequence). The CDR3 loop reads CASSERQAGDSDGYTF. In DNA, the CDR3 is TGTGCCAGCAGCGAAAGACAAGCAGGGGATTCGGATGGCTACACCTTC.

The chain combines TRBV27 with TRBJ2-1; D unresolved. This CDR3 comprises 11 residues. Trimming took 3 bases from V and 14 from J, leaving 11 bases between them. CDR1 MNHEY and CDR2 SMNVEV come from the germline V gene (reference sequence). The CDR3 coding sequence is TGTGCCAGCAGTTTGGGTGATAAAGAGTTCTTC. This translates into CASSLGDKEFF.

This clone has a handful of counts. The rearrangement links TRBV19 to TRBJ2-7; 11 positions match TRBD2. The CDR3 contains 13 residues. Germline-derived CDR1 and CDR2 are LNHDA and SQIVND (reference sequence). The V segment lost 4 bases and the J segment 5 bases; nucleotides outside the gene matches: 1. CDR3: CASSTSGRNEQYF. The CDR3 DNA is TGTGCCAGTAGTACTAGCGGGAGGAACGAGCAGTACTTC.

This clone showed up just a few times. The rearrangement joins TRBV18 to TRBJ1-4; D is ambiguous. The CDR3 extends over 11 amino acids. Looked up from germline, CDR1 is KGHSH and CDR2 is LQKENI. V was clipped by 4 bases and J by 7 bases, with 4 bases between them. CDR3 in DNA: TGTGCCAGCTCACTGAGTGAAAAACTGTTTTTT. Translated: CASSLSEKLFF.

This chain uses TRBV6-6 with TRBJ2-1; 8 bases map to TRBD2. The V gene's germline CDR1 is MNHNY and CDR2 SVGAGI (reference sequence). This CDR3 has 15 amino acids. Trimming at V came to 3 bases and at J to 8 bases, leaving 9 bases not matched to a gene. CDR3 coding DNA: TGTGCCAGCAGTTATTCGGGGACTAGTCGGGATGAGCAGTTCTTC. Encoded protein: CASSYSGTSRDEQFF.

The rearrangement links TRBV30 to TRBJ1-4, with TRBD1 as a possible D gene (5 bases). The CDR3 is made up of 14 amino acids. V was cut by 2 bases and J by 10 bases, with 17 bases left in between. Per germline, CDR1 GTSNPN and CDR2 SVGIG (reference sequence). CDR3 DNA sequence: TGTGCCTGGAGTACCGACAGTCGTGGAGGAAAACTGTTTTTT. Protein: CAWSTDSRGGKLFF.

This clone was observed many times. CDR3 bases: TGCAGCGTGGATGCACGATTGAACACTGAAGCTTTCTTT. It yields the protein CSVDARLNTEAFF. This sequence joins TRBV29-1 and TRBJ1-1; no reliable D call. The length of the CDR3 is 13 residues. Trimming pared 6 bases from V and 0 bases from J, leaving 11 bases between. CDR1 and CDR2 (germline): SQVTM, ANQGSEA.

This clone was detected a few times. This CDR3 reads CASRAQGANTGELFF. In DNA, the CDR3 is TGTGCCAGCAGGGCACAGGGGGCGAACACCGGGGAGCTGTTTTTT. The V gene is TRBV2, the J gene TRBJ2-2, with 8 bases matching TRBD1. Germline V gene data show CDR1 as SNHLY and CDR2 as FYNNEI. CDR3 size: 15 residues. The V gene end was trimmed by 6 bases and the J gene end by 0 bases; junction bases not matched to a gene: 3.

This clone was seen a handful of times. The chain employs TRBV10-2 and TRBJ1-5; D gene uncertain. This CDR3 is built from 14 residues. The V and J ends lost 5 bases and 0 bases respectively, with 8 bases between them. Germline CDR1 is WSHSY and CDR2 is SAAADI. In nucleotides, the CDR3 is TGCGCCAGCAGTCCCTCTGATAGCAATCAGCCCCAGCATTTT. Protein product: CASSPSDSNQPQHF.

The chain combines TRBV29-1 with TRBJ2-3, with 9 nucleotides matching TRBD1. Germline CDR1 SQVTM, CDR2 ANQGSEA. V lost 7 bases, J lost 2 bases, and 7 bases stayed unmatched. The CDR3 contains 14 residues. CDR3 sequence reads: CSGGQGGPTDTQYF. CDR3 nucleotides: TGCAGCGGGGGACAGGGAGGGCCCACAGATACGCAGTATTTT.

This clone has ten or more counts. The chain recombines TRBV5-1 with TRBJ1-2; maybe TRBD1 (6 bases). This CDR3 is 14 amino acids long. Germline V gene data show CDR1 as SGHRS and CDR2 as YFSETQ. V dropped 3 bases and J dropped 4 bases, with 13 bases sitting between them. DNA of the CDR3: TGCGCCAGCAGCTGGGACACCGCCGGCTATGGCTACACCTTC. This sequence encodes CASSWDTAGYGYTF.

The J gene is TRBJ2-7, the V gene TRBV6-5; D not certain. The ends were cut back, 2 bases at V and 0 bases at J, with 8 bases in the middle. The CDR3 is 14 amino acids. The V gene's germline CDR1 is MNHEY and CDR2 SVGAGI. The DNA of the CDR3 is TGTGCCAGCAGTTACAGCCAGAGCTCCTACGAGCAGTACTTC. This encodes CASSYSQSSYEQYF.